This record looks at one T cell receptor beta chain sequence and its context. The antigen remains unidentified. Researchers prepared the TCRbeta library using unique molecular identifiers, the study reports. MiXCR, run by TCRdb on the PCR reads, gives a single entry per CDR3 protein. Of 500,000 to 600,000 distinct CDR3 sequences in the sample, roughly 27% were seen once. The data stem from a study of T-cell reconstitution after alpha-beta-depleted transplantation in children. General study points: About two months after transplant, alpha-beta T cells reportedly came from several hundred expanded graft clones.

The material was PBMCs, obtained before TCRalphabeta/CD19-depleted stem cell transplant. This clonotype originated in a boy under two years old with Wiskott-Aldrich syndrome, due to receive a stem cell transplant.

CDR3 coding DNA: TGTGCCAGCTCCCCTGGACTCACCAAGGGCGAGCAGTACTTC. Amino acid sequence: CASSPGLTKGEQYF. V is TRBV18 and J is TRBJ2-7; D may be TRBD2 (5 bases). V was shortened by 6 bases and J by 6 bases, with 18 bases between the two germline ends. Per germline, CDR1 KGHSH and CDR2 LQKENI. CDR3 size: 14 residues.